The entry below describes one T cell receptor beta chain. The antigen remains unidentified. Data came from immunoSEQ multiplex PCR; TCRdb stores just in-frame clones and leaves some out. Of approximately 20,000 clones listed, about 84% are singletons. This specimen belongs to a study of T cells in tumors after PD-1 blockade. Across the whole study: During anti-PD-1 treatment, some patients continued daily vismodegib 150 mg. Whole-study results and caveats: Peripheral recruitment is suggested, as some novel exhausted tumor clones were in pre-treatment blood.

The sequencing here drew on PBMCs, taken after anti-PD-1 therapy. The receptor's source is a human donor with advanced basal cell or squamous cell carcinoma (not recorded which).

CDR3 region: CASGQGDYGYTF. For the CDR3, the DNA is TGTGCCAGCGGCCAGGGGGACTATGGCTACACCTTC. The rearrangement links TRBV5-4 to TRBJ1-2, with TRBD1 matching 7 bases. This CDR3 has 12 amino acids. Germline trimming cut 7 bases from V and 3 bases from J; bases unmatched to any gene: 3. The germline V gene has CDR1 SGHNT and CDR2 YYREEE (reference sequence).